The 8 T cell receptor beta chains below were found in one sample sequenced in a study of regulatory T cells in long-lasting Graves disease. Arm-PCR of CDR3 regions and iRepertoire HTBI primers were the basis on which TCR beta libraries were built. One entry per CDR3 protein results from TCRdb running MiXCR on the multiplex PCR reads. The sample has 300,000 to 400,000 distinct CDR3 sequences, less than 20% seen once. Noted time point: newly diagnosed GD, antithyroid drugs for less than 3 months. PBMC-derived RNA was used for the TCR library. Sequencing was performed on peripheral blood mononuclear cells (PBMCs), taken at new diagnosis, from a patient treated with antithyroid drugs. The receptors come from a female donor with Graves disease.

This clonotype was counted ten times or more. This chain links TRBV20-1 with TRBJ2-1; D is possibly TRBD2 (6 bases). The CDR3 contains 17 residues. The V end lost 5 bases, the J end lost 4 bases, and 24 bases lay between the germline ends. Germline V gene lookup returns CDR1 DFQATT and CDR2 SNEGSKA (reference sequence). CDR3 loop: CSASVAGGSRAYNEQFF. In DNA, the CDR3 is TGCAGTGCTTCGGTAGCTGGGGGGTCTCGGGCTTACAATGAGCAGTTCTTC.

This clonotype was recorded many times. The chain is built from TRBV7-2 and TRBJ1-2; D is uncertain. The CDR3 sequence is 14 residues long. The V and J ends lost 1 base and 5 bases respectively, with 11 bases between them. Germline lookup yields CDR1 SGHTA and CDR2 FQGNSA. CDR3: CASSLEHRSYGYTF. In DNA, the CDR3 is TGTGCCAGCAGCTTAGAGCACAGATCTTATGGCTACACCTTC. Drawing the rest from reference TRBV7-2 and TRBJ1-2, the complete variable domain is GAGVSQSPSNKVTEKGKDVELRCDPISGHTALYWYRQSLGQGLEFLIYFQGNSAPDKSGLPSDRFSAERTGGSVSTLTIQRTQQEDSAVYLCASSLEHRSYGYTFGSGTRLTVV.

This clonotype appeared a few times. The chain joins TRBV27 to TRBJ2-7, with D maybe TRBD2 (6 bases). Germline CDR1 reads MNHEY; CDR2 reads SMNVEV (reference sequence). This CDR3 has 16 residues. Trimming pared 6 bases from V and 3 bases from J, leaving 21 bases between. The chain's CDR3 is CASSPIPGSKRYEQYF. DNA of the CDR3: TGTGCCAGCAGCCCCATACCCGGGAGTAAGCGCTACGAGCAGTACTTC.

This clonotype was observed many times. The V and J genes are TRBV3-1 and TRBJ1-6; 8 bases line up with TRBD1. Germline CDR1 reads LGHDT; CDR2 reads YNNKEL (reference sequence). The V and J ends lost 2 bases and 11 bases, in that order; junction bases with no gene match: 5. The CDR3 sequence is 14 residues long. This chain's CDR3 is CASSQQGAGAPLHF. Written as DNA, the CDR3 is TGTGCCAGCAGCCAACAGGGGGCCGGGGCACCCCTCCACTTT.

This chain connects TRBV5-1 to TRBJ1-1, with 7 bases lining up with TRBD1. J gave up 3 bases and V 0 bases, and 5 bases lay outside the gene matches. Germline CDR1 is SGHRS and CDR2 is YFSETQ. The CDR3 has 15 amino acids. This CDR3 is CASSLGQGWHTEAFF. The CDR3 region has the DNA TGCGCCAGCAGCTTGGGACAGGGCTGGCACACTGAAGCTTTCTTT.

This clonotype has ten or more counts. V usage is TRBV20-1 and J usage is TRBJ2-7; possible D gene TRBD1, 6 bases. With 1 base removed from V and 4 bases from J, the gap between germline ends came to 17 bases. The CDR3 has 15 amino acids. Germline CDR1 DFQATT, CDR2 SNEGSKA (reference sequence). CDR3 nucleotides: TGCAGTGCTAGAGTCGCCCAGGGGAATACATACGAGCAGTACTTC. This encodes CSARVAQGNTYEQYF.

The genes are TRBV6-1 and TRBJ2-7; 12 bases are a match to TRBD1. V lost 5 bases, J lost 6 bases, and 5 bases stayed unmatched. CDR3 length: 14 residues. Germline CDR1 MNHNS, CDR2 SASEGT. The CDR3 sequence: CASSHGTGGSEQYF. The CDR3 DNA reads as TGTGCCAGCAGTCACGGGACAGGGGGCTCCGAGCAGTACTTC.

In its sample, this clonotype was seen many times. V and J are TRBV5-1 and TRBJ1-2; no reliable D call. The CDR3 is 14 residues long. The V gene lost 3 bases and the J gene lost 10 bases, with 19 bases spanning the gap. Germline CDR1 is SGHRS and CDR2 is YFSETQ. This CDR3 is CASSYQPLGGVYTF. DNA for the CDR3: TGCGCCAGCAGCTACCAGCCCCTCGGCGGGGTCTACACCTTC.